The clone carrying this TCR beta chain was counted only a few times. Its antigen is unidentified. The CDR3 has 14 amino acids. V shed 2 bases and J shed 2 bases, with 11 bases lying between them. Germline values: CDR1 SGDLS, CDR2 YYNGEE. The sample belongs to a study of T cell responses to AZD1222 COVID-19 vaccine. Study results and limitations: Baseline serology detected seropositivity in only six AZD1222 recipients.

Some clones are missing from TCRdb's copy, which holds only in-frame ones; the method was immunoSEQ multiplex PCR. The data contain approximately 260,000 clones, approximately 95% of them singletons. The clonotype comes from an adult in good health. The J gene is TRBJ2-7, the V gene TRBV9; perhaps TRBD2 as D (6 bases). The sequences come from peripheral blood, collected on day 0 of AZD1222 vaccination. CDR3 residues: CASSVDSGAYEQYF. DNA of the CDR3: TGTGCCAGCAGCGTCGATAGCGGAGCCTACGAGCAGTACTTC.